This T cell receptor (beta chain) derives from a study of shared T cell receptors in the human thymus. Losses at the gene ends were 4 bases for V and 3 bases for J; bases not matched to a gene: 9. The CDR3 consists of 17 residues. From germline, CDR1 is SGHTA and CDR2 FQGNSA. The assay was immunoSEQ multiplex PCR, and TCRdb's table has in-frame clones only and misses some. This sample has some 720,000 clones, with approximately 88% found just once. These data also featured in a second study, about human thymus T cells. As reported in that work: Thymic tissue was derived from resections collected during corrective heart surgery.

The rearrangement links TRBV7-2 to TRBJ2-2, with 9 bases that match TRBD2. Sequencing input: thymocytes. The source of this sequence is a boy younger than two with a congenital heart defect. This chain's CDR3 is CASSYPPGLADTGELFF. The CDR3 coding sequence is TGTGCCAGCAGCTACCCCCCGGGACTAGCTGACACCGGGGAGCTGTTTTTT. Supplemented by reference TRBV7-2 and TRBJ2-2, the full variable domain reads GAGVSQSPSNKVTEKGKDVELRCDPISGHTALYWYRQSLGQGLEFLIYFQGNSAPDKSGLPSDRFSAERTGGSVSTLTIQRTQQEDSAVYLCASSYPPGLADTGELFFGEGSRLTVL.